This T cell receptor beta chain was identified during a study of shared clonotypes between healthy human individuals. The sample holds many counts of this clone. Its antigen is not identified. Findings and limits, study-wide: In general, naive subsets displayed greater estimated richness than memory subsets did.

V shed 1 base and J shed 6 bases, with 16 bases lying between them. The CDR3 is 16 residues long. Looked up from germline, CDR1 is KGHSH and CDR2 is LQKENI. This table comes from immunoSEQ multiplex PCR, and its TCRdb copy is limited to in-frame clones, with some not included. The sample contains about 680,000 clones, 55% to 75% of which appear only once. This sequence joins TRBV18 and TRBJ2-1; D gene unclear. The sample comprised memory CD4+ T cells sorted from blood. Noted subset: CD45RA-negative fraction. The clonotype originates from a young woman in good health. CDR3 nucleotides: TGTGCCAGCTCACCACGTGCAGTTCTGACCGGCAATGAGCAGTTCTTC. Translation gives CASSPRAVLTGNEQFF.